This passage covers 17 T cell receptor beta chains from one sample sequenced in a study of blood T cell repertoires in COVID-19. The protocol was immunoSEQ multiplex PCR, while the TCRdb copy is restricted to in-frame clones and leaves out a portion. Of 300,000 to 450,000 clones listed, around 87% are singletons. Specimen: peripheral blood. Receptors originate from a woman aged 60-75 years with COVID-19, enrolled during active disease.

This clone was picked up a small number of times. The chain employs TRBV19 and TRBJ1-2; D is uncertain. The CDR3 runs to 19 residues. Germline V lookup: CDR1 LNHDA, CDR2 SQIVND (reference sequence). Trimming took off 5 bases at V and 2 bases at J, with 27 bases between the two ends. The CDR3, as DNA: TGTGCCAGTAGTCCTCGCGATACGGGAGTCACTCTAAGGAACTATGGCTACACCTTC. This encodes CASSPRDTGVTLRNYGYTF.

The chain joins TRBV6-5 to TRBJ2-2; D gene unclear. The germline V gene has CDR1 MNHEY and CDR2 SVGAGI. The CDR3 is 12 residues long. V was pared by 6 bases and J by 5 bases, with 7 bases between. CDR3 region: CASRGRTGELFF. CDR3 sequence (DNA): TGTGCCAGCAGGGGCCGGACCGGGGAGCTGTTTTTT.

The genes are TRBV3-1 (or the pseudogene TRBV3-2) and TRBJ2-5, with 12 nucleotides matching TRBD1. J gave up 4 bases and V 4 bases, and 10 bases lay outside the gene matches. The CDR3 runs to 17 residues. In germline, CDR1 is LGHDT, CDR2 YNNKEL (reference sequence). The CDR3: CASSPRDRGPTRETQYF. CDR3 DNA sequence: TGTGCCAGCAGCCCTCGGGACAGGGGGCCTACACGAGAGACCCAGTACTTC.

The CDR3 sequence: CASSPDSKETQYF. The DNA of the CDR3 is TGTGCCAGCTCGCCCGACAGCAAAGAGACCCAGTACTTC. V gene TRBV18 combines with J gene TRBJ2-5, with D perhaps matching TRBD1 (5 bases). V was clipped by 6 bases and J by 3 bases, with 11 bases between them. There are 13 residues in the CDR3. Looked up from germline, CDR1 is KGHSH and CDR2 is LQKENI.

J is TRBJ2-7 and V is TRBV6-5; TRBD1 might be the D (6 bases). The V end was cut by 0 bases, the J end by 8 bases, with 14 bases between. CDR3 size: 14 residues. CDR1 and CDR2 (germline): MNHEY, SVGAGI. In DNA, the CDR3 is TGTGCCAGCAGTTACTCGTCAGGTCAGGGGAAGCAGTACTTC. This codes for CASSYSSGQGKQYF.

The gene calls are TRBV7-3 and TRBJ2-1, with 13 positions matching TRBD2. The V gene's germline CDR1 is SGHTA and CDR2 FQGTGA. The CDR3 spans 15 residues. Germline trimming cut 5 bases from V and 5 bases from J; bases unmatched to any gene: 3. CDR3 nucleotide sequence: TGTGCCAGCAGCACTAGCGGGGGGGCACACAATGAGCAGTTCTTC. Protein: CASSTSGGAHNEQFF.

With regard to this clone: Other DNA sequences in this sample translate to the same CDR3. The rearrangement links TRBV12-3 or TRBV12-4 to TRBJ1-2, with D maybe TRBD1 (5 bases). V was trimmed by 3 bases and J by 5 bases, leaving 10 bases between them. There are 13 residues in the CDR3. This chain's CDR3 is CASSLRQGYGYTF. CDR3 DNA sequence: TGTGCCAGCAGTTTGAGGCAGGGATATGGCTACACCTTC.

The genes are TRBV6-5 and TRBJ2-3; TRBD2 aligns across 7 bases. This CDR3 contains 14 residues. Germline trimming cut 2 bases from V and 2 bases from J; bases unmatched to any gene: 1. CDR1 is MNHEY and CDR2 is SVGAGI in the germline V gene. Here the CDR3 reads CASSYAGVTDTQYF. In DNA, the CDR3 is TGTGCCAGCAGTTACGCGGGGGTCACAGATACGCAGTATTTT.

The chain has TRBV11-2 and TRBJ2-2; possibly TRBD1 for D (6 bases). V gave up 3 bases and J gave up 1 base, with 12 bases separating them. The germline gives CDR1 SGHAT, CDR2 FQNNGV. The CDR3 runs 16 residues. The CDR3 nucleotides are TGTGCCAGCAGCTTCCTGCCGGGACAGAACACCGGGGAGCTGTTTTTT. It yields the protein CASSFLPGQNTGELFF.

The V gene is TRBV3-1 (or the pseudogene TRBV3-2), the J gene TRBJ2-2; 8 nucleotides align to TRBD2. The germline V gene has CDR1 LGHDT and CDR2 YNNKEL (reference sequence). Unmatched junction bases numbered 16, after V lost 0 bases and J lost 1 base. The CDR3 has 21 amino acids. The CDR3 region has the DNA TGTGCCAGCAGCCAAGAGCGCGGGGGGCTGCCGCAAAACAGGAACACCGGGGAGCTGTTTTTT. This encodes CASSQERGGLPQNRNTGELFF.

V is TRBV5-6 and J is TRBJ1-6, with D unclear. The germline V gene encodes CDR1 SGHDT and CDR2 YYEEEE. Trimming cost V 3 bases and J 2 bases, with 15 bases left between them. The CDR3 extends over 17 amino acids. CDR3 in amino acids: CASSSRTESTYNSPLHF. Here the CDR3 DNA reads TGTGCCAGCAGCTCGAGAACGGAGAGCACCTATAATTCACCCCTCCACTTT. The full variable domain, completed using reference TRBV5-6 and TRBJ1-6, is DAGVTQSPTHLIKTRGQQVTLRCSPKSGHDTVSWYQQALGQGPQFIFQYYEEEERQRGNFPDRFSGHQFPNYSSELNVNALLLGDSALYLCASSSRTESTYNSPLHFGNGTRLTVT.

CDR3 DNA sequence: TGCGCCAGCAGCCCCCCCGGACAGGGGAGTGAAAAACTGTTTTTT. This codes for CASSPPGQGSEKLFF. The gene calls are TRBV5-1 and TRBJ1-4; 9 bases map to TRBD1. Germline CDR1 reads SGHRS; CDR2 reads YFSETQ. CDR3 size: 15 residues. Trimming removed 4 bases from V and 7 bases from J; junction bases left unmatched: 8.

CDR3 in DNA: TGTGCCAGCAGTGTAGGACAGGCGTATAATTCACCCCTCCACTTT. Translation gives CASSVGQAYNSPLHF. The chain employs TRBV2 and TRBJ1-6, with 7 bases fitting TRBD1. This CDR3 contains 15 residues. Germline V gives CDR1 SNHLY, CDR2 FYNNEI. The junction had 4 bases not matched to a gene; V was cut back by 4 bases and J by 4 bases. Full variable domain (rest looked up from reference TRBV2 and TRBJ1-6): EPEVTQTPSHQVTQMGQEVILRCVPISNHLYFYWYRQILGQKVEFLVSFYNNEISEKSEIFDDQFSVERPDGSNFTLKIRSTKLEDSAMYFCASSVGQAYNSPLHFGNGTRLTVT.

The CDR3 DNA reads TGTGCCAGCAGTCCATTGGTCACGACAGGGCAGACTGAAGCTTTCTTT. Residues: CASSPLVTTGQTEAFF. The genes are TRBV27 and TRBJ1-1; 7 nucleotides agree with TRBD1. The ends lost 5 bases at V and 5 bases at J; junction bases unmatched: 14. Germline V gene lookup returns CDR1 MNHEY and CDR2 SMNVEV (reference sequence). The CDR3 runs to 16 residues.

V and J are TRBV2 and TRBJ1-4; perhaps TRBD1 as D (5 bases). The CDR3 covers 14 residues. The germline V gene has CDR1 SNHLY and CDR2 FYNNEI. The V end lost 4 bases, the J end lost 8 bases, and 14 bases lay between the germline ends. The CDR3: CASSGQLPSEKLFF. The CDR3 DNA reads as TGTGCCAGCAGTGGACAGCTTCCGTCCGAAAAACTGTTTTTT. The whole variable domain, remainder taken from reference TRBV2 and TRBJ1-4, is EPEVTQTPSHQVTQMGQEVILRCVPISNHLYFYWYRQILGQKVEFLVSFYNNEISEKSEIFDDQFSVERPDGSNFTLKIRSTKLEDSAMYFCASSGQLPSEKLFFGSGTQLSVL.

The rearrangement uses TRBV18 and TRBJ2-7, with TRBD1 identical over 10 bases. The germline gives CDR1 KGHSH, CDR2 LQKENI. The CDR3 covers 15 residues. J lost 0 bases, V lost 4 bases, and 3 bases had no gene match. CDR3 in DNA: TGTGCCAGCTCACGAGGGACAGGGGACTCCTACGAGCAGTACTTC. It yields the protein CASSRGTGDSYEQYF.

This chain uses TRBV6-5 with TRBJ1-2; D is unclear. The CDR3 sequence is 13 residues long. V was shortened by 5 bases and J by 4 bases, with 11 bases between the two germline ends. Germline CDR1 MNHEY, CDR2 SVGAGI. Here the CDR3 DNA reads TGTGCCAGCAGTCGCGATTCTGGCTATGGCTACACCTTC. Translated: CASSRDSGYGYTF.